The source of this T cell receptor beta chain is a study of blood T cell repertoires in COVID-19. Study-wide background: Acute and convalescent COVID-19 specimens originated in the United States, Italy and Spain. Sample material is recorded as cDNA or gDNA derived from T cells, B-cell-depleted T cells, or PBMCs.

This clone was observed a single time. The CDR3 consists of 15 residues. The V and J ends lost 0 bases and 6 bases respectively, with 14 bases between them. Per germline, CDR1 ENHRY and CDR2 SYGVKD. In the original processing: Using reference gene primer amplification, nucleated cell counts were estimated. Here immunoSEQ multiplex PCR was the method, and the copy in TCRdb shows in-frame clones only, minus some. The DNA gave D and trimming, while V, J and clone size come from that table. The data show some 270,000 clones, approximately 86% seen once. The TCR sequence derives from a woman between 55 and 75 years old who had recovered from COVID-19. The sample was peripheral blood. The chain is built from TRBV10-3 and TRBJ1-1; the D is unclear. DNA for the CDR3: TGTGCCATCAGTGAGTCGAGTGGCCTGAGGGCTGAAGCTTTCTTT. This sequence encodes CAISESSGLRAEAFF.